This TCR beta chain was identified in a study of beta chain features in type 1 diabetes. Regarding the study as a whole: Significant though moderate, a shortening of TCRB CDR3s appeared in all four CD4+ subsets of Type 1 diabetes patients. A greater similarity of naive, central memory and Treg TCRB repertoires was seen among patients than among healthy donors.

Germline trimming cut 4 bases from V and 8 bases from J; bases unmatched to any gene: 14. Germline V gives CDR1 SGHRS, CDR2 YFSETQ. The CDR3 runs 16 residues. Blood was drawn once from each donor into heparinised tubes. The draws averaged about 110 mL. Via the markers CD45RO/CCR7/CD25/CD127/CD95/CD27, stem cell-like memory, regulatory, central memory and naive CD4+ cells were sorted. The authors reverse transcribed all of the isolated RNA, so sequencing captured expressed TCRB transcripts. Reads from naive, central memory and regulatory T cell samples averaged around 3.5 million. Clones were sequenced by immunoSEQ multiplex PCR, and TCRdb holds only the in-frame ones, with some missing. The top ten hold 0.02% to 0.025% of the sample, which has 680,000 or so clones, roughly an eighth seen once. This clone was counted only a few times. The antigen is not known.

Sequenced: naive CD4+ T cells from blood. The clonotype originates from a man in his late teens or twenties with type 1 diabetes. The chain couples TRBV5-1 to TRBJ2-1; 8 bases match TRBD2. The chain's CDR3 is CASSRGSSGVEDEQFF. CDR3 DNA sequence: TGCGCCAGCAGCCGCGGAAGTAGCGGGGTAGAGGATGAGCAGTTCTTC. Combining the CDR3 with reference TRBV5-1 and TRBJ2-1 gives the whole variable domain KAGVTQTPRYLIKTRGQQVTLSCSPISGHRSVSWYQQTPGQGLQFLFEYFSETQRNKGNFPGRFSGRQFSNSRSEMNVSTLELGDSALYLCASSRGSSGVEDEQFFGPGTRLTVL.